This TCR beta chain is from a study of blood T cell repertoires in COVID-19. Only in-frame clones appear in the TCRdb table, and some are missing; sequencing was by immunoSEQ multiplex PCR. The sample holds 88,000 or so clones, 79% seen once. Trimming took 4 bases from V and 2 from J; bases not matched to a gene: 8. CDR3 length: 15 residues. Germline V lookup: CDR1 LGHNA, CDR2 YNFKEQ. The sequenced material came from peripheral blood. The receptor comes from a human donor in a cohort sampled during active COVID-19. The chain employs TRBV4-2 and TRBJ2-7; 7 bases agree with TRBD1. The CDR3 DNA sequence: TGTGCCAGCAGCCGTCGGATGGGGACAGCCTACGAGCAGTACTTC. Amino acids: CASSRRMGTAYEQYF.